This record looks at one TCR beta chain sequence and its context. What it binds is unknown. Sequencing used immunoSEQ multiplex PCR; TCRdb keeps in-frame clones, though not all of them. The sample has fewer than 80,000 clones; around 70% are singletons. CDR3 length: 18 residues. V dropped 1 base and J dropped 2 bases, with 18 bases sitting between them. The germline CDR1 and CDR2 sequences are MGHRA and YSYEKL. The sample is drawn from a study of vaccination effects on CD4 cells after COVID-19. Antigen-specific CD4+ T cells were expanded (with viral peptide pools) by the ViraFEST assay ahead of sequencing. The authors isolated CD4+ T cells after around 11 days of culture. Participants received two doses of either the BNT162b2 or mRNA-1273 vaccine. Study-level results: The vaccine-induced clones of healthy vaccinees included only 1 of 255 that cross-reacted with common cold coronaviruses.

The sample consisted of CD4+ T cells from PBMCs cultured with HCoV-229E spike peptides, taken after COVID-19 vaccination. The V call is TRBV4-1, the J call TRBJ1-3; D is possibly TRBD1 (5 bases). The sequence came from a human donor who received a COVID-19 vaccine. CDR3 nucleotide sequence: TGCGCCAGCAGCCAAGGTCTCCCAGCCAGGGCAACTGGAAACACCATATATTTT. This codes for CASSQGLPARATGNTIYF.